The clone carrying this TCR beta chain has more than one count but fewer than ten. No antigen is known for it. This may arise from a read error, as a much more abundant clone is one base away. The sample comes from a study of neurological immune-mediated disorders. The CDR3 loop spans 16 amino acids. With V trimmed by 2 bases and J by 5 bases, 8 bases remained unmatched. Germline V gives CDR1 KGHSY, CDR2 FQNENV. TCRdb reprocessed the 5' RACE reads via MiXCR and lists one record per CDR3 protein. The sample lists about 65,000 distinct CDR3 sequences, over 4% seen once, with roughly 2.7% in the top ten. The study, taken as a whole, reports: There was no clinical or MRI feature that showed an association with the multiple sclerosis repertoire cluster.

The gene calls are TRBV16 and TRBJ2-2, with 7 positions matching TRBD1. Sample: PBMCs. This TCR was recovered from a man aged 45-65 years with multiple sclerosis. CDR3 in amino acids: CASSQRQGGSTGELFF. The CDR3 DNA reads TGTGCCAGCAGCCAAAGACAGGGTGGTAGTACCGGGGAGCTGTTTTTT.